The clone carrying this TCR beta chain has only a few counts. Its antigen remains unknown. Donors gave around 10 milliliters of peripheral blood apiece. A J-beta primer mix and a sample-barcoded 5' primer were used in a second PCR of roughly 6 to 12 cycles. TCRdb reprocessed the 5' RACE reads via MiXCR and lists one record per CDR3 protein. Among roughly 800,000 distinct CDR3 sequences, roughly 64% were seen once, and the ten largest hold 22%. The data were obtained in a study of blood T cells in healthy people across ages. Background on the study: When template switching was applied, about one barcoded beta molecule was captured per two T cells. Regarding the study as a whole: Naive T cell percentage showed a strong correlation with TCR beta diversity. Among long-lived donors, naive CD4+ cells were more numerous and diversity higher than in aged donors.

The V and J ends lost 5 bases and 3 bases, in that order; junction bases with no gene match: 12. CDR3 length: 16 amino acids. Germline V CDR1 and CDR2: LGHNA, YNFKEQ. The genes are TRBV4-2 and TRBJ2-7; TRBD2 matches at 8 bases. The sample comprised blood. The clonotype was recovered from a man aged 30 to 39 in good health. Here the CDR3 DNA reads TGTGCCAGCAGCGCTCGGGGGGGGTCTTCTTACTACGAGCAGTACTTC. Protein: CASSARGGSSYYEQYF.